This is a list of T cell receptor beta chains from one sample in a study of low-dose radiotherapy and immunotherapy resistance in tumors. TCRdb re-derived calls from the reads in MiXCR, one entry per CDR3 protein. Of 30,000 to 45,000 distinct CDR3 sequences in the sample, 20% were seen once. The sample consisted of PBMCs, taken after low-dose radiotherapy plus immunotherapy. The receptors shown here come from a female donor with ovarian cancer. Each CDR3 is given with its conserved first and last residue. D genes are given only for firm matches. Only part of the rows carry a size: once, few, many, or a class if the clone is expanded.

j_call clone_size v_call d_call cdr3_aa cdr3_nt
TRBJ1-1 many TRBV18 TRBD1 CASSPDGDRAEAFF TGTGCCAGCTCACCGGACGGGGACAGGGCTGAAGCTTTCTTT
TRBJ2-7 few TRBV27 TRBD2 CASSLTWGGIYEQYF TGTGCCAGCAGTTTAACGTGGGGGGGTATCTACGAGCAGTACTTC
TRBJ1-1 . TRBV4-2 TRBD1 CASRRDRVMNTEAFF TGTGCCAGCAGGCGGGACAGGGTTATGAACACTGAAGCTTTCTTT
TRBJ2-3 many TRBV20-1 TRBD2 CSASRLTGGITDTQYF TGCAGTGCTAGTCGTCTTACGGGGGGGATCACAGATACGCAGTATTTT
TRBJ2-2 many TRBV7-3 . CASSLGTGELFF TGTGCCAGCAGCCTGGGCACCGGGGAGCTGTTTTTT
TRBJ2-7 many TRBV14 TRBD2 CASSQDRASGAGYEQYF TGTGCCAGCAGCCAAGATCGGGCTAGCGGTGCGGGCTACGAGCAGTACTTC
TRBJ2-7 many TRBV20-1 . CSARDLSSYEQYF TGCAGTGCTAGAGATCTAAGCTCCTACGAGCAGTACTTC
TRBJ2-3 many TRBV3-1 . CASSQRARSTDTQYF TGTGCCAGCAGCCAAAGAGCGCGAAGCACAGATACGCAGTATTTT
TRBJ2-7 many TRBV4-2 TRBD2 CASSQAATGGAGYEQYF TGTGCCAGCAGCCAAGCCGCTACCGGGGGGGCGGGATACGAGCAGTACTTC
TRBJ1-1 many TRBV15 . CATSSEKGYEAFF TGTGCCACCAGCAGCGAAAAGGGATATGAAGCTTTCTTT
TRBJ2-1 . TRBV6-4 TRBD2 CASSLLAGVSYNEQFF TGTGCCAGCAGTCTACTAGCGGGAGTGTCCTACAATGAGCAGTTCTTC
TRBJ1-1 many TRBV24-1 . CATSDGGNTEAFF TGTGCCACCAGTGATGGTGGGAACACTGAAGCTTTCTTT
TRBJ2-1 . TRBV30 . CAWSVRQWQFF TGTGCCTGGAGTGTACGGCAGTGGCAGTTCTTC
TRBJ2-1 . TRBV3-1 TRBD2 CASSPGLYNEQFF TGTGCCAGCAGCCCGGGACTATACAATGAGCAGTTCTTC
TRBJ2-7 many TRBV3-1 . CASSQAHEQYF TGTGCCAGCAGCCAAGCCCACGAGCAGTACTTC
TRBJ1-2 many TRBV18 . CASSPNPGAGYGYTF TGTGCCAGCTCACCGAACCCAGGGGCTGGCTATGGCTACACCTTC
TRBJ2-7 medium-sized TRBV6-5 TRBD2 CASSAPAGTREQYF TGTGCCAGCAGCGCACCTGCCGGGACTAGGGAGCAGTACTTC
TRBJ2-7 few TRBV20-1 TRBD2 CSARKSGLAFSYEQYF TGCAGCGCTAGAAAGTCGGGACTAGCGTTCTCCTACGAGCAGTACTTC
TRBJ2-3 many TRBV28 TRBD1 CASSFRDRDSTDTQYF TGTGCCAGCAGTTTCCGGGACAGGGATTCCACAGATACGCAGTATTTT
TRBJ2-7 many TRBV5-1 . CASSTKTGMTSEGFREQYF TGCGCCAGCAGCACGAAGACAGGGATGACTAGCGAAGGGTTCCGCGAGCAGTACTTC
TRBJ1-2 many TRBV7-9 . CASSLAGGTYGYTF TGTGCCAGCAGCTTAGCGGGAGGTACCTATGGCTACACCTTC
TRBJ2-6 many TRBV18 TRBD2 CASSPPAAGDGANVLTF TGTGCCAGCTCACCACCGGCCGCGGGAGATGGGGCCAACGTCCTGACTTTC
TRBJ1-5 medium-sized TRBV28 . CASSSGSQPQHF TGTGCCAGCAGTTCGGGGTCTCAGCCCCAGCATTTT
TRBJ2-2 many TRBV20-1 . CSALTENTGELFF TGCAGTGCCCTAACAGAGAACACCGGGGAGCTGTTTTTT
TRBJ2-7 many TRBV29-1 . CSVEDPGEVEQYF TGCAGCGTTGAAGATCCAGGGGAGGTCGAGCAGTACTTC
TRBJ2-7 many TRBV7-8 . CASNGGGPYEQYF TGTGCCAGCAACGGAGGGGGCCCCTACGAGCAGTACTTC
TRBJ1-1 many TRBV20-1 . CSARTGGTEAFF TGCAGTGCTAGAACAGGAGGGACTGAAGCTTTCTTT
TRBJ1-3 many TRBV12-5 . CASGLPGFGNTIYF TGTGCTAGTGGTTTGCCTGGATTTGGAAACACCATATATTTT
TRBJ2-2 many TRBV12-3/TRBV12-4 TRBD2 CLTSGDNTGELFF TGTCTCACTAGCGGGGATAACACCGGGGAGCTGTTTTTT
TRBJ2-3 many TRBV7-9 . CASSLLTGGIDTDTQYF TGTGCCAGCAGCTTACTAACTGGGGGGATTGACACAGATACGCAGTATTTT
TRBJ2-2 many TRBV5-1 TRBD1 CASSLVRTGGNTGELFF TGCGCCAGCAGCTTGGTCCGGACAGGGGGCAACACCGGGGAGCTGTTTTTT
TRBJ2-1 few TRBV26 . CASSRGGVFNEQFF TGTGCCAGCAGCCGGGGGGGGGTTTTCAATGAGCAGTTCTTC
TRBJ2-3 many TRBV15 . CATSRGDERTDTQYF TGTGCCACCAGCAGAGGGGACGAGCGCACAGATACGCAGTATTTT
TRBJ2-5 many TRBV5-1 TRBD2 CASSLVPGTSGQETQYF TGCGCCAGCAGCTTGGTCCCCGGGACTAGCGGACAAGAGACCCAGTACTTC
TRBJ1-1 many TRBV12-5 . CASGSLAAREAFF TGTGCTAGTGGTTCCCTTGCCGCGAGAGAAGCTTTCTTT
TRBJ1-5 many TRBV19 . CASSFREINQPQHF TGTGCCAGTAGTTTCCGGGAAATCAATCAGCCCCAGCATTTT
TRBJ2-7 few TRBV20-1 TRBD2 CSAARTSVSYEQYF TGCAGTGCCGCCCGAACTAGCGTATCCTACGAGCAGTACTTC
TRBJ1-1 many TRBV20-1 TRBD1 CSARLQGANTEAFF TGCAGTGCCAGGCTACAGGGGGCTAACACTGAAGCTTTCTTT
TRBJ2-2 many TRBV2 . CASTPDHGVTGELFF TGTGCCAGCACCCCAGACCACGGGGTTACCGGGGAGCTGTTTTTT
TRBJ1-6 many TRBV19 . CASTEGRYNSPLHF TGTGCCAGTACCGAGGGACGGTATAATTCACCCCTCCACTTT
TRBJ2-7 many TRBV20-1 . CSGTPGTSYEQYF TGCAGTGGCACGCCGGGGACTTCCTACGAGCAGTACTTC
TRBJ1-3 many TRBV2 . CASSEGFFLRGPARSGNTIYF TGTGCCAGCAGTGAAGGGTTTTTCTTGCGGGGACCGGCCCGCTCTGGAAACACCATATATTTT
TRBJ1-2 many TRBV6-6 . CASTSGGYNYGYTF TGTGCCAGCACCTCGGGCGGATATAACTATGGCTACACCTTC
TRBJ2-4 few TRBV5-1 TRBD2 CASSFQPGGNIQYF TGCGCCAGCAGCTTCCAACCGGGGGGAAACATTCAGTACTTC
TRBJ2-1 many TRBV7-2 TRBD2 CASSPPSGSFGYNEQFF TGTGCCAGCAGCCCCCCAAGCGGGAGCTTCGGGTACAATGAGCAGTTCTTC
TRBJ2-2 many TRBV19 . CASSIDPWAGELFF TGTGCCAGTAGTATAGATCCGTGGGCCGGGGAGCTGTTTTTT
TRBJ2-7 many TRBV28 . CASSLFGLGQYF TGTGCCAGCAGTTTATTTGGGCTAGGGCAGTACTTC
TRBJ2-3 many TRBV20-1 . CSAYKGAGNTDTQYF TGCAGTGCTTACAAGGGCGCGGGTAACACAGATACGCAGTATTTT
TRBJ1-1 many TRBV30 . CAWRGSHTEAFF TGTGCCTGGAGGGGAAGTCACACTGAAGCTTTCTTT
TRBJ2-3 few TRBV29-1 . CSVGASGTDTQYF TGCAGCGTTGGGGCTAGCGGCACAGATACGCAGTATTTT
TRBJ2-5 . TRBV5-1 TRBD2 CASSRLAGDTKTQYF TGCGCCAGCAGCCGACTAGCGGGAGATACCAAGACCCAGTACTTC